Given below is one T cell receptor (beta chain) in context. Its cognate antigen is unknown. Measured with immunoSEQ multiplex PCR; TCRdb has only the in-frame clones, and not every one. The sample lists thousands of clones; under 90% were seen once. The source of the sample is a study of follicular helper T cells after annual influenza vaccination. Study-wide findings and caveats: Change in circulating plasmablasts correlated with ICOS+CD38+ cTfh clonality change.

The time point here: 2015-2016 season, pre-vaccination. Vaccine contraindications, substance abuse, HIV/AIDS, active malignancy and active illness excluded donors. This TCR came from an adult who received the influenza vaccine. The sequencing here drew on CXCR5+ CD38- circulating T follicular helper cells from blood, taken on the day of influenza vaccination. Subset meaning: circulating Tfh, non-naive CD4+CXCR5+PD-1+ (ICOS+CD38+ or ICOS-CD38-).

The CDR3 DNA is TGTGCCAGCAGTTTTGACAGGGAGGCCTACGAGCAGTACTTC. Protein product: CASSFDREAYEQYF. The V and J genes are TRBV6-6 and TRBJ2-7, with a possible D match to TRBD1 (7 bases). The CDR3 has 14 residues. CDR1 and CDR2 (germline): MNHNY, SVGAGI (reference sequence). V lost 4 bases, J lost 2 bases, and 12 bases lay in between.